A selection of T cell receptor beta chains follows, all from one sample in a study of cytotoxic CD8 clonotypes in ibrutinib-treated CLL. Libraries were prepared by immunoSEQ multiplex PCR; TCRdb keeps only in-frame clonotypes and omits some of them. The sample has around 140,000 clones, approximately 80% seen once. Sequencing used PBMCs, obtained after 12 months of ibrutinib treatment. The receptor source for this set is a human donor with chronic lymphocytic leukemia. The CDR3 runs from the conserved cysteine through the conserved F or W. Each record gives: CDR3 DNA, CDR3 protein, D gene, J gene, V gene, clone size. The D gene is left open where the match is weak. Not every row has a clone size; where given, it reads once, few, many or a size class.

TGTGCCACCTGGGACCGGGTCGGGAAACTGTTTTTT CATWDRVGKLFF . TRBJ1-4 TRBV6-5 .
TGTGCCACCGCCTCTCAGGGGGTGAACACTGAAGCTTTCTTT CATASQGVNTEAFF TRBD1 TRBJ1-1 TRBV15 .
TGTGCCAGCAGTTACAGGGGCAATAATTCACCCCTCCACTTT CASSYRGNNSPLHF . TRBJ1-6 TRBV6-5 .
TGCGCCAGCCGCCAGGAGGACAGCAAATATGGCTACACCTTC CASRQEDSKYGYTF . TRBJ1-2 TRBV5-1 .
TGTGCCAGCAGTTTATCGCCCCCGGGACAGGCGTTCCCCTACGAGCAGTACTTC CASSLSPPGQAFPYEQYF TRBD1 TRBJ2-7 TRBV27 .
TGTGCCAGCGGGCCGGGACCGCAGTACTTC CASGPGPQYF . TRBJ2-7 TRBV9 .
TGTGCCAGGGGATCGGGATCAGTCGTTAGGGTCACAGATACGCAGTATTTT CARGSGSVVRVTDTQYF . TRBJ2-3 TRBV2 .
TGTGCCAGCAGGGGGGACAGTCAAGAGACCCAGTACTTC CASRGDSQETQYF TRBD1 TRBJ2-5 TRBV9 .
TGTGCCAGCAGCCTAGGACTTTCCAGCGGGGGGGCGAATACGCAGTATTTT CASSLGLSSGGANTQYF TRBD2 TRBJ2-3 TRBV7-9 .
TGTGCCAGCAGGAGACAGGGCTCGGACACTGAAGCTTTCTTT CASRRQGSDTEAFF . TRBJ1-1 TRBV21-1 once
TGTGCCAGCAGTTCCAACAATCAGCCCCAGCATTTT CASSSNNQPQHF . TRBJ1-5 TRBV27 .
TGTGCCAGCTTGCTATGGGGGGAAGAGACCCAGTACTTC CASLLWGEETQYF . TRBJ2-5 TRBV28 few
TGTGCCAGCAGCCAAGAGACAGGGGGGAGCTCCTATAATTCACCCCTCCACTTT CASSQETGGSSYNSPLHF TRBD1 TRBJ1-6 TRBV4-2 .
TGTGCCAGCTCACCCCCAGGGGCGAGCTCCTACGAGCAGTACTTC CASSPPGASSYEQYF . TRBJ2-7 TRBV18 .
TGTGCCAGCAGTTTGGGGACAGGGTACACAGATACGCAGTATTTT CASSLGTGYTDTQYF TRBD1 TRBJ2-3 TRBV28 .
TGTGCCAGCAGCTTATTGGCTAGCGGGGGTTATGAGCAGTTCTTC CASSLLASGGYEQFF TRBD2 TRBJ2-1 TRBV7-2 .
TGTGCCAGCAGCCCGCGCGGGGCAGCCAGGGACACCATATATTTT CASSPRGAARDTIYF . TRBJ1-3 TRBV9 .
TGTGCCAGCAGTAGCGGGAGTAAGGGCTACGAGCAGTACTTC CASSSGSKGYEQYF TRBD2 TRBJ2-7 TRBV11-1 .
TGTGCCAGCAGTGGACCTACTGGAAAACTGTTTTTT CASSGPTGKLFF . TRBJ1-4 TRBV6-1 .
TGTGCCACACGAAACAGACTAGCTTCGAACACCGGGGAGCTGTTTTTT CATRNRLASNTGELFF TRBD2 TRBJ2-2 TRBV28 .
TGTGCCAGCACACGTCAGACCGGCTACACCTTC CASTRQTGYTF . TRBJ1-2 TRBV28 .
TGTGCCAGCAGGCAAGAGACCCAGTACTTC CASRQETQYF . TRBJ2-5 TRBV6-1 many
TGTGCCAGCAGCTTGGAGCAGGGGAAGGATACGCAGTATTTT CASSLEQGKDTQYF . TRBJ2-3 TRBV5-5 .
TGTGCCATCAGTGACTTAGACAGGGTGTTCGACAATGAGCAGTTCTTC CAISDLDRVFDNEQFF TRBD1 TRBJ2-1 TRBV10-3 .
TGTGCCAGTAGTATGGGGGCTCGAGCTTTCTTT CASSMGARAFF . TRBJ1-1 TRBV19 .
TGTGCCAGCAGTTTAAAACTAGCGGGAAGGACAGATACGCAGTATTTT CASSLKLAGRTDTQYF TRBD2 TRBJ2-3 TRBV28 .
TGTGCCAGCAGTTATTGGGGACGTAAGAACACTGAAGCTTTCTTT CASSYWGRKNTEAFF . TRBJ1-1 TRBV6-5 .
TGTGCCATATCTAGCGGCCAGGGGTTGGACGAGCAGTACTTC CAISSGQGLDEQYF . TRBJ2-7 TRBV10-3 .
TGTGCCAGCAGTTTATTTCCCGGCGGCACGGAAAGTGGGGAGACCCAGTACTTC CASSLFPGGTESGETQYF . TRBJ2-5 TRBV28 .
TGCAGCGTTGAAGATCTAGGGACAGGGGGCAACACAGATACGCAGTATTTT CSVEDLGTGGNTDTQYF TRBD1 TRBJ2-3 TRBV29-1 .
TGTGCCAGCACTAGTTATCGGGACAGGGCCTACAATGAGCAGTTCTTC CASTSYRDRAYNEQFF TRBD1 TRBJ2-1 TRBV28 .
TGTGCCATCACTACTCGACGGGAGCCTCCCTACAATGAGCAGTTCTTC CAITTRREPPYNEQFF . TRBJ2-1 TRBV10-3 .
TGTGCCAGCAGTCCTTGGACAGGGGGAGGTACCGGGGAGCTGTTTTTT CASSPWTGGGTGELFF TRBD1 TRBJ2-2 TRBV28 .
TGTGCCAGCAGCGTACTAGCGGGAGTCAATGAGCAGTTCTTC CASSVLAGVNEQFF TRBD2 TRBJ2-1 TRBV9 .
TGTGCCAGCTCACGAACAGTCGTCAGCGCCGGGGAGCTGTTTTTT CASSRTVVSAGELFF . TRBJ2-2 TRBV18 many
TGCGCCAGCAGCCCTACTGCGGAGGCCGGGGAGCTGTTTTTT CASSPTAEAGELFF . TRBJ2-2 TRBV5-1 .
TGCGCCAGCAGCTTGCAGGGGTCGAGCTCCTACGAGCAGTACTTC CASSLQGSSSYEQYF . TRBJ2-7 TRBV5-1 .
TGTGCCAGCTCCCACTGGCTAGCGGGTGGTGAGACCCAGTACTTC CASSHWLAGGETQYF TRBD2 TRBJ2-5 TRBV4-2 .
TGTGCCAGCACCCTGCCAGGGAGGTCCTACGAGCAGTACTTC CASTLPGRSYEQYF . TRBJ2-7 TRBV7-2 few
TGTGCCAGCTCACCACCTGGCAGGGACTATGGCTACACCTTC CASSPPGRDYGYTF . TRBJ1-2 TRBV18 .
TGTGCCAGCAGACTACAGGGGTTGAACACTGAAGCTTTCTTT CASRLQGLNTEAFF TRBD1 TRBJ1-1 TRBV6-5 .